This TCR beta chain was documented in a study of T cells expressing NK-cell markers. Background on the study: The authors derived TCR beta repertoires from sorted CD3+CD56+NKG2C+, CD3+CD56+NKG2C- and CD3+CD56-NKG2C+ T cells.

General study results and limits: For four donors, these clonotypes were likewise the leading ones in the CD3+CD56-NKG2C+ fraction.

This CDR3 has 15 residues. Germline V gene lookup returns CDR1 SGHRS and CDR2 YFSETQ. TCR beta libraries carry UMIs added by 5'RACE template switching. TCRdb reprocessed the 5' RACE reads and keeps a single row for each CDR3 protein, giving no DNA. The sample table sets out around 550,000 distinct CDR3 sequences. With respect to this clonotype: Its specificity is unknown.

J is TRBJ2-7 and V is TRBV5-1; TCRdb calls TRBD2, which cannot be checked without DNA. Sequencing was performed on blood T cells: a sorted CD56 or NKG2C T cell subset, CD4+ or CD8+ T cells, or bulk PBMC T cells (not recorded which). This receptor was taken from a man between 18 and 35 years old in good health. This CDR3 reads CASKRAGQKLYEQYF.